This T cell receptor (beta chain) was sequenced for a study of T cells in Graves' hyperthyroidism and ophthalmopathy. Study-wide points: Onset of ophthalmopathy came a median approximately 6 months after the model predicted it. Among thyroid clonotypes expanded above 0.001, most also appeared in blood.

Clinical symptoms, serum thyroxine, TRAb, thyroid ultrasound and orbital computed tomography established diagnosis. The source material, RNA transcripts, was used to amplify TCR beta CDR3 regions. The HTBI set primed first-round TCR CDR3 RT-PCR. TCRdb recomputed calls from the multiplex PCR reads with MiXCR, one row per CDR3 protein. Here the sample spans about 380,000 distinct CDR3 sequences, around 20% being singletons. The CDR3 has 14 residues. The ends were cut back, 2 bases at V and 4 bases at J, with 8 bases in the middle. Germline values: CDR1 MNHEY, CDR2 SVGAGI. This clonotype has a count of ten or more. No antigen is known for it.

This sequence originates from a man younger than 35 with Graves' ophthalmopathy. The specimen was blood. The chain recombines TRBV6-5 with TRBJ2-2; possible D gene TRBD1, 5 bases. CDR3 amino acids: CASSYGDSTGELFF. The CDR3 region has the DNA TGTGCCAGCAGTTACGGAGACAGCACCGGGGAGCTGTTTTTT.